This entry is about one TCR beta chain. The data were produced by immunoSEQ multiplex PCR, yet TCRdb's version contains in-frame clones alone and is incomplete. The sample lists 24,000 or so clones, about 95% occurring once. This entry belongs to a study of preoperative IRX-2 immunotherapy in early breast cancer. The CDR3 is 16 amino acids. Germline V CDR1 and CDR2: MNHNS, SASEGT. V was clipped by 2 bases and J by 0 bases, with 8 bases between them. Treatment indicated: preoperative locoregional IRX-2 cytokine immunotherapy. Preoperative locoregional IRX-2 cytokine immunotherapy was tested in the phase Ib source study.

The receptor's source is a human donor with breast cancer. The chain recombines TRBV6-1 with TRBJ2-6; D not certain. Sequenced material: tumor tissue, taken after IRX-2 immunotherapy. CDR3 region: CASSEMVLSGANVLTF. CDR3 coding DNA: TGTGCCAGCAGTGAAATGGTCCTCTCTGGGGCCAACGTCCTGACTTTC.